This entry lists 20 T cell receptor beta chains sequenced from one sample in a study of blood T cell repertoires in COVID-19. The data were produced by immunoSEQ multiplex PCR, yet TCRdb's version contains in-frame clones alone and is incomplete. The repertoire holds some 420,000 clones, 80% to 90% seen once, with 0.95% to 1.3% in the top ten. The sequenced sample consisted of PBMCs or T cells enriched from blood (not recorded which). All receptors derive from a man aged 25-45 years who had recovered from COVID-19.

V is TRBV9 and J is TRBJ2-3, with 7 nucleotides matching TRBD1. CDR3 length equals 16 residues. Trimming removed 1 base from V and 1 base from J; junction bases left unmatched: 6. Germline V CDR1 and CDR2: SGDLS, YYNGEE. The CDR3 sequence: CASSVSVRGRTDTQYF. As DNA, the CDR3 is TGTGCCAGCAGCGTAAGTGTGAGGGGGCGCACAGATACGCAGTATTTT.

The chain links TRBV19 to TRBJ2-7; a weak D match, TRBD2 (6 bases). The CDR3 loop spans 15 amino acids. From germline, CDR1 is LNHDA and CDR2 SQIVND (reference sequence). V lost 6 bases, J lost 0 bases, and 15 bases lay in between. As DNA, the CDR3 is TGTGCCAGTAGCCCCTACGCGGGGTCCTCCTACGAGCAGTACTTC. This translates into CASSPYAGSSYEQYF.

The CDR3 loop is CASSPSQGGRNSPLHF. For the CDR3, the DNA is TGTGCCAGCAGCCCCTCTCAGGGAGGGCGTAATTCACCCCTCCACTTT. This sequence joins TRBV9 and TRBJ1-6; the D gene is possibly TRBD1 (5 bases). Per the germline V gene, CDR1 is SGDLS and CDR2 is YYNGEE. The V end was cut by 4 bases, the J end by 6 bases, with 17 bases between. CDR3 length equals 16 residues.

This clone was seen a few times. The chain combines TRBV30 with TRBJ1-1, with D possibly TRBD1 on 6 matching bases. This CDR3 has 12 residues. Germline lookup yields CDR1 GTSNPN and CDR2 SVGIG (reference sequence). Trimming stripped 0 bases from V and 8 bases from J, with 10 bases between. DNA of the CDR3: TGTGCCTGGAGTGTACAGGGTCCGGAAGCTTTCTTT. This encodes CAWSVQGPEAFF.

This clone was detected once. One junction end disagrees with the germline gene, perhaps due to a read error. This chain joins TRBV7-7 and TRBJ2-2; D is perhaps TRBD2 (6 bases). The CDR3 is 15 residues long. CDR1 and CDR2 (germline): SSHAT, FNYEAQ (reference sequence). As DNA, the CDR3 is TGTGCTAGCAGCCGCGGGACGGGGAACACCGGGGAGCTGTTTTTT. It codes for CASSRGTGNTGELFF.

The chain uses TRBV5-1 and TRBJ2-5, with a possible D match to TRBD1 (6 bases). Germline values: CDR1 SGHRS, CDR2 YFSETQ. Trimming removed 4 bases from V and 1 base from J, with 14 bases in between. This CDR3 has 15 amino acids. The CDR3 coding sequence is TGCGCCAGCAGCATAATCGGACAGATCCAAGAGACCCAGTACTTC. It codes for CASSIIGQIQETQYF.

The chain is built from TRBV2 and TRBJ2-7; 7 positions match TRBD2. The V and J ends lost 6 bases and 0 bases, in that order; junction bases with no gene match: 5. Looked up from germline, CDR1 is SNHLY and CDR2 is FYNNEI. The CDR3 consists of 14 residues. The CDR3 nucleotides read TGTGCCAGCAGGGCTTGGACTAGCTCCTACGAGCAGTACTTC. This codes for CASRAWTSSYEQYF.

The chain links TRBV10-3 to TRBJ2-2, with 9 bases identical to TRBD1. With 6 bases clipped from V and 8 bases from J, the junction kept 7 bases outside the gene matches. Germline V gene sequence: CDR1 ENHRY, CDR2 SYGVKD. This CDR3 spans 14 amino acids. DNA for the CDR3: TGTGCCATCAGACAGGGGGCAGAGTCAGGGGAGCTGTTTTTT. It translates to CAIRQGAESGELFF.

CDR3 residues: CSAGGHIEAFF. The CDR3 DNA follows: TGCAGTGCTGGGGGACATATAGAAGCTTTCTTT. The rearrangement uses TRBV20-1 and TRBJ1-1; D may be TRBD1 (6 bases). CDR1 DFQATT and CDR2 SNEGSKA come from the germline V gene (reference sequence). V lost 5 bases to trimming and J lost 8 bases, with 12 bases between them. This CDR3 has 11 amino acids.

V usage is TRBV28 and J usage is TRBJ2-7, with D possibly being TRBD1 (6 bases). The ends were cut back, 3 bases at V and 2 bases at J, with 14 bases in the middle. This CDR3 comprises 15 residues. The germline CDR1 and CDR2 sequences are MDHEN and SYDVKM. The CDR3 region is CASSFPQGRAYEQYF. As DNA, the CDR3 is TGTGCCAGCAGTTTCCCACAGGGTCGGGCCTACGAGCAGTACTTC.

This rearrangement joins TRBV27 to TRBJ2-2; 8 bases line up with TRBD2. The CDR3 covers 16 residues. Looked up from germline, CDR1 is MNHEY and CDR2 is SMNVEV (reference sequence). Trimming cost V 4 bases and J 7 bases; bases outside gene matches: 11. The CDR3 nucleotides read TGTGCCAGCAGTTATCTAGCGGGCGGCTGGGGCGGGGAGCTGTTTTTT. Protein: CASSYLAGGWGGELFF.

For this clone: Other DNA sequences of this sample code for an identical CDR3. J is TRBJ1-5 and V is TRBV7-2; D unclear. CDR3 length equals 13 residues. Deletions cut 1 base from V and 5 bases from J, with 6 bases between. The germline CDR1 and CDR2 sequences are SGHTA and FQGNSA. The CDR3 here is CASSLDRDQPQHF. Here the CDR3 DNA reads TGTGCCAGCAGCTTAGATCGCGATCAGCCCCAGCATTTT.

The rearrangement uses TRBV11-2 and TRBJ2-7; D unclear. V was shortened by 1 base and J by 2 bases, with 6 bases between the two germline ends. This CDR3 region has 13 residues. Germline V gene sequence: CDR1 SGHAT, CDR2 FQNNGV. In nucleotides, the CDR3 is TGTGCCAGCAGCTTAGGCAGGCCCTACGAGCAGTACTTC. Residues: CASSLGRPYEQYF.

V is TRBV10-1 and J is TRBJ2-3; TRBD1 is a possible D gene (7 bases). The CDR3 is 14 amino acids. The V end lost 0 bases, the J end lost 6 bases, and 10 bases lay between the germline ends. The V gene's germline CDR1 is WNHNN and CDR2 SYGVQD (reference sequence). CDR3 protein: CASSESAGQDTQYF. DNA for the CDR3: TGCGCCAGCAGTGAGTCGGCGGGACAGGATACGCAGTATTTT.

The gene calls are TRBV20-1 and TRBJ2-3, with D possibly being TRBD1 (6 bases). The V gene lost 5 bases and the J gene lost 9 bases, with 9 bases spanning the gap. In germline, CDR1 is DFQATT, CDR2 SNEGSKA (reference sequence). The CDR3 runs 10 residues. In nucleotides, the CDR3 is TGCAGTGCTGAACAGGGAACGCAGTATTTT. It yields the protein CSAEQGTQYF.

V is TRBV19 and J is TRBJ2-7; D call uncertain. In germline, CDR1 is LNHDA, CDR2 SQIVND (reference sequence). The ends were cut back, 5 bases at V and 6 bases at J, with 14 bases in the middle. The length of the CDR3 is 13 residues. The CDR3 DNA reads as TGTGCCAGTAGTCTCCGTTTTTCAGGCGAGCAGTACTTC. Its translation is CASSLRFSGEQYF. Full variable domain (remainder filled in from reference TRBV19 and TRBJ2-7): DGGITQSPKYLFRKEGQNVTLSCEQNLNHDAMYWYRQDPGQGLRLIYYSQIVNDFQKGDIAEGYSVSREKKESFPLTVTSAQKNPTAFYLCASSLRFSGEQYFGPGTRLTVT.

The V call is TRBV9, the J call TRBJ1-2; 9 nucleotides agree with TRBD1. The germline V gene has CDR1 SGDLS and CDR2 YYNGEE. V dropped 3 bases and J dropped 6; count of bases not matched to a gene: 3. The CDR3 extends over 13 amino acids. The DNA of the CDR3 is TGTGCCAGCAGCGCGGGGACAGGGAATGGCTACACCTTC. Translation: CASSAGTGNGYTF.

About this clone: Other DNA sequences in this sample translate to the same CDR3. The chain combines TRBV18 with TRBJ1-1, with D perhaps TRBD1 (5 bases). V was pared by 3 bases and J by 1 base, with 6 bases between. The CDR3 has 13 amino acids. The V gene's germline CDR1 is KGHSH and CDR2 LQKENI. Here the CDR3 DNA reads TGTGCCAGCTCACCGCAGGGGAACACTGAAGCTTTCTTT. Its translation: CASSPQGNTEAFF. The variable domain in full, completed from reference TRBV18 and TRBJ1-1, reads NAGVMQNPRHLVRRRGQEARLRCSPMKGHSHVYWYRQLPEEGLKFMVYLQKENIIDESGMPKERFSAEFPKEGPSILRIQQVVRGDSAAYFCASSPQGNTEAFFGQGTRLTVV.

The chain employs TRBV19 and TRBJ1-2; the match to TRBD1 covers 7 bases. V lost 5 bases, J lost 8 bases, and 5 bases stayed unmatched. The CDR3 runs 12 residues. The germline V gene encodes CDR1 LNHDA and CDR2 SQIVND (reference sequence). For the CDR3, the DNA is TGTGCCAGTAGTGTGACAGGGTCGGGCTACACCTTC. It is translated as CASSVTGSGYTF.

Note on this clone: The same CDR3 is also encoded by other DNA sequences in this sample. V is TRBV27 and J is TRBJ1-5; no definite D call. The length of the CDR3 is 13 residues. Trimming shortened V by 8 bases and J by 0 bases, and 8 bases separated the two germline ends. From germline, CDR1 is MNHEY and CDR2 SMNVEV (reference sequence). CDR3 bases: TGTGCCAGCTCTCCTTATAGCAATCAGCCCCAGCATTTT. As protein: CASSPYSNQPQHF.